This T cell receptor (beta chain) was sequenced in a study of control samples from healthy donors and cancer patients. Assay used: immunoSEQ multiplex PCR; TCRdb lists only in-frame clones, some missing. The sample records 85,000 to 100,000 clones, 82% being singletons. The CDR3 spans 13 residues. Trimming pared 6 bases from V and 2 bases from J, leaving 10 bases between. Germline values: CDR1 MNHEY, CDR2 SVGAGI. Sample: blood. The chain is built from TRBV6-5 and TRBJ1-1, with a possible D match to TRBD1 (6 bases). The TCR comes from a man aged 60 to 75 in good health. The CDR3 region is CASSLTGNTEAFF. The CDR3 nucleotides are TGTGCCAGCAGCCTGACAGGAAACACTGAAGCTTTCTTT.